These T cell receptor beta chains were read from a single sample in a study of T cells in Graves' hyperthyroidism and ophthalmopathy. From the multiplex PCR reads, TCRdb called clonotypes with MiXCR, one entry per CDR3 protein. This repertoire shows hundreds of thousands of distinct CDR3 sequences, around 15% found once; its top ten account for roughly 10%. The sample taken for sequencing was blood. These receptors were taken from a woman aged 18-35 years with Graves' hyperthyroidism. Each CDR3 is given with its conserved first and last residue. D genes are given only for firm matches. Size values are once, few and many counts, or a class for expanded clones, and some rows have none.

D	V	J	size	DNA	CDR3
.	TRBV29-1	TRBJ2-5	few	TGCAGCGTTGATAGATACAAAGAGACCCAGTACTTC	CSVDRYKETQYF
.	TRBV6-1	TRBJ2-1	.	TGTGCCAGCAGTTATATGGGGAGCTCCTACAATGAGCAGTTCTTC	CASSYMGSSYNEQFF
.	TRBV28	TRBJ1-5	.	TGTGCCAGCAGGTCCCCCAATCAGCCCCAGCATTTT	CASRSPNQPQHF
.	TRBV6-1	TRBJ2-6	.	TGTGCCAGCCTTCGCTCTGGGGCCAACGTCCTGACTTTC	CASLRSGANVLTF
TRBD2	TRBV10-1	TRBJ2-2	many	TGTGCCAGCAGTCGCCTAGCGGGAGGAACCGGGGAGCTGTTTTTT	CASSRLAGGTGELFF
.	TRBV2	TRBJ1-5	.	TGTGCCACCGGAGGATCAGTGATCCATAGCAATCAGCCCCAGCATTTT	CATGGSVIHSNQPQHF
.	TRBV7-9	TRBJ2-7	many	TGTGCCAGCAGCCACAGGTCTTTTAGGTCCTACGAGCAGTACTTC	CASSHRSFRSYEQYF
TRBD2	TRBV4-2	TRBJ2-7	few	TGTGCCAGCAGCCCCGGACTAGTTCCAGGATACGAGCAGTACTTC	CASSPGLVPGYEQYF
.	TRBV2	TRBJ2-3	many	TGTGCCAGCAGTGATTGGGACTCCCCCCCAGATACGCAGTATTTT	CASSDWDSPPDTQYF
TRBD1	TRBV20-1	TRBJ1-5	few	TGCAGTGCTAGTCCCTGGACAGGGCGGAATCAGCCCCAGCATTTT	CSASPWTGRNQPQHF
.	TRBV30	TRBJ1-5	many	TGTGCCTGGAGCTCCACAGGGTGGGATCAGCCCCAGCATTTT	CAWSSTGWDQPQHF
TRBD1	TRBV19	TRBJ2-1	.	TGTGCCACGGCCACTGACAGGGGATGGGGGACAAACTACAATGAGCAGTTCTTC	CATATDRGWGTNYNEQFF
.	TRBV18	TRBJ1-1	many	TGTGCCAGCTCACCACAATTGATGAACACTGAAGCTTTCTTT	CASSPQLMNTEAFF
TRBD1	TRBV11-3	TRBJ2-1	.	TGTGCCAGCAGCCTTAGCAGGGGGAGCAATGAGCAGTTCTTC	CASSLSRGSNEQFF
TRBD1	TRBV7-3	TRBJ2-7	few	TGTGCCAGCAGGGACCGGGACAGCTCCTACGAGCAGTACTTC	CASRDRDSSYEQYF
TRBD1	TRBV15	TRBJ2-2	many	TGTGCCACCAGCAGATCCCGACAGGGACGGACCGGGGAGCTGTTTTTT	CATSRSRQGRTGELFF
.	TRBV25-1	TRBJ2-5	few	TGTGCCAGCAGTCCGCACTCAAGCTATAAAGAGGAGACCCAGTACTTC	CASSPHSSYKEETQYF
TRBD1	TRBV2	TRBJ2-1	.	TGTGCCAGCAGTGGACAGGGGTATGGTCTAGGACTATACAATGAGCAGTTCTTC	CASSGQGYGLGLYNEQFF
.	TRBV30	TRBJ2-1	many	TGTGCCTGGAGCGAAGACTCCTTTAGGAACAATGAGCAGTTCTTC	CAWSEDSFRNNEQFF
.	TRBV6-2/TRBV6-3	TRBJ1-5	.	TGTGCCAGCAGTTCTTCAGCAACAACCGATCAGCCCCAGCATTTT	CASSSSATTDQPQHF
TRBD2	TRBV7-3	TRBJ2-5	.	TGTGCCAGCAGCCCGGGACTATTCCGGAGGGAGACCCAGTACTTC	CASSPGLFRRETQYF
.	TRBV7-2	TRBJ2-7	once	TGTGCCAGCAGCTTAGCGATTGGCGAGCAGTACTTC	CASSLAIGEQYF
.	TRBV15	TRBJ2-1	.	TGTGCCACCAGCCCTGGGGGGCCGGTGCAGTTCTTC	CATSPGGPVQFF
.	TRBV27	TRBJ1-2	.	TGTGCCAGCAGCCACAGGGATACAGGGCGAGGTCGCGGCTACACCTTC	CASSHRDTGRGRGYTF
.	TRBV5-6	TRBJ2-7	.	TGTGCCAGCAGCCTCACACAAATCTACGAGCAGTACTTC	CASSLTQIYEQYF
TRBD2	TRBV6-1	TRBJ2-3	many	TGTGCCGTTCGGACTAGCGGACCTAGCACAGATACGCAGTATTTT	CAVRTSGPSTDTQYF
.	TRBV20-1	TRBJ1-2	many	TGCAGTACCTTCATCGGGGCTCCAGGCTATGGCTACACCTTC	CSTFIGAPGYGYTF
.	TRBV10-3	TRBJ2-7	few	TGTGCCATCAGTGAGTCGGTTCCCAGCTCCTACGAGCAGTACTTC	CAISESVPSSYEQYF
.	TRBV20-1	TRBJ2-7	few	TGCAGCGAACAGGGCGCCCCTGACGAGCAGTACTTC	CSEQGAPDEQYF
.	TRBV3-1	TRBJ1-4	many	TGTGCCAGCAGCCCCCAGGGGAATCGTGGAAGAGAAAAACTGTTTTTT	CASSPQGNRGREKLFF
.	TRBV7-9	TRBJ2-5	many	TGTGCCAGCAGCTTAACTAGTTTAGGATCGGAGACCCAGTACTTC	CASSLTSLGSETQYF
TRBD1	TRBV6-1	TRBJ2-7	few	TGTGCCAGCTGTTGGGGATCCGGGACAGGGGTGTATGAGCAGTACTTC	CASCWGSGTGVYEQYF
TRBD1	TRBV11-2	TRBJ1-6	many	TGTGCCAGCAGCCCCCTAACGGGACAGGGTTACTCACCCCTCCACTTT	CASSPLTGQGYSPLHF
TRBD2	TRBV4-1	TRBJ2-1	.	TGCGCCAGCAGCCCATCCCGACTAGCGGGAGTGGGTGAGCAGTTCTTC	CASSPSRLAGVGEQFF
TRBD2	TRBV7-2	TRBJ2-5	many	TGTGCCAGCAGCTCGGGGGGACCTCCTCGGGAGACCCAGTACTTC	CASSSGGPPRETQYF
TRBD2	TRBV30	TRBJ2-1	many	TGTGCCTGGAGTGCCTCTCGGACTAGCGGGAGAAGTTTGGGTGAGCAGTTCTTC	CAWSASRTSGRSLGEQFF
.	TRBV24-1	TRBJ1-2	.	TGTGCCACCAGTGATGAATACGGCTACACCTTC	CATSDEYGYTF
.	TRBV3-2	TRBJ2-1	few	TGTGCCAGCAGCCAAGATCTGGGGCTAGCGGTGATCTACAATGAGCAGTTCTTC	CASSQDLGLAVIYNEQFF
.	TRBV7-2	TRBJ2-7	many	TGTGCCAGCAGCTCGCCTGGAACTTTGAGGCAGTACTTC	CASSSPGTLRQYF
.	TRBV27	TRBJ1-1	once	TGTGCCATCAGTTTGGGGGGCGCTGAAGCTTTCTTT	CAISLGGAEAFF
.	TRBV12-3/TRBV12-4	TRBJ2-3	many	TGTGCCAGCAGACTCTCGCTAGCCCTAGAATCGCAGTATTTT	CASRLSLALESQYF
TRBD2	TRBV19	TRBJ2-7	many	TGCGCCAGTAGACTAGCGGGCTCCTACGAGCAGTACTTC	CASRLAGSYEQYF
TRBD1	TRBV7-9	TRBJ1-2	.	TGTGCCAGCAGCTTAGCTCAAGGGGGCGCTGGCTACACCTTC	CASSLAQGGAGYTF
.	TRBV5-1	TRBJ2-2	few	TGCGCCAGCATCCGGGAGCCAGTCTTCGCCGGGGAGCTGTTTTTT	CASIREPVFAGELFF
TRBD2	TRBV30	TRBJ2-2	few	TGTGCACACAACGGACGTCCCGGATTAGCGGGAGGCTCGAACACCGGGGAGCTGTTTTTT	CAHNGRPGLAGGSNTGELFF
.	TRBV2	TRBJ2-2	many	TGTGCCAGCAGTGGAGCTTGGAGGGGACAATCGAACACCGGGGAGCTGTTTTTT	CASSGAWRGQSNTGELFF
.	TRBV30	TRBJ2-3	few	TGTGCCTGGAGTCTGACTAGTCTTTATCCAGATACGCAGTATTTT	CAWSLTSLYPDTQYF
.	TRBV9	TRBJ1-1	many	TGTGCCAGCAGCGTACTCCGGACGGAGAACACTGAAGCTTTCTTT	CASSVLRTENTEAFF
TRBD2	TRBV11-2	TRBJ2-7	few	TGTGCCAGCAGCTTAGGGGCTAGCGGGGCCTCCTCCTACGAGCAGTACTTC	CASSLGASGASSYEQYF
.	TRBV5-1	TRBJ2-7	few	TGCGCCAGCAGCTTGGGGACTAATGTGATCTACGAGCAGTACTTC	CASSLGTNVIYEQYF
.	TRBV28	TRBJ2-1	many	TGTGCCAGCAGTTCGCTCGACAGGGAGGCGTTAAATGAGCAGTTCTTC	CASSSLDREALNEQFF
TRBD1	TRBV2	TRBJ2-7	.	TGTGCCAGTTTCCGGGACAGGGGCTCCTACGAGCAGTACTTC	CASFRDRGSYEQYF
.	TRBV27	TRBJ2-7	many	TGTGCCAGCAGTCACACGGGGACCTACGAGCAGTACTTC	CASSHTGTYEQYF
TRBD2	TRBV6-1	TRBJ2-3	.	TGTGCCAGCAGGGGACTAAAGTACACAGATACGCAGTATTTT	CASRGLKYTDTQYF
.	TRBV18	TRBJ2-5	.	TGTGCCAGCTCACAGGGAAAAGAGACCCAGTACTTC	CASSQGKETQYF
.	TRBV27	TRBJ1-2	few	TGTGCCAGCAGTTCCGGGACAAGTTTCTATGGCTACACCTTC	CASSSGTSFYGYTF
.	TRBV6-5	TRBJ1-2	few	TGTGCCAGCAGTTACCAACAGGGTAACTATGGCTACACCTTC	CASSYQQGNYGYTF